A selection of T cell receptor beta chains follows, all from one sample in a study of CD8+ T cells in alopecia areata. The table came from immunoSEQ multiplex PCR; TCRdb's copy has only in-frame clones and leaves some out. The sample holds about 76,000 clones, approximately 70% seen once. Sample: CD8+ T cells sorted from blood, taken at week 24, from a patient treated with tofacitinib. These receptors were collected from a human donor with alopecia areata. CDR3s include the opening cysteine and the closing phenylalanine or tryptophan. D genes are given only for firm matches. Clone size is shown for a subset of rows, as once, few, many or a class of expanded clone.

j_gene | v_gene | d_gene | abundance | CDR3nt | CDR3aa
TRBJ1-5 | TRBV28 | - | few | TGTGCCAGCAGTTGGGGTCAGCCCCAGCATTTT | CASSWGQPQHF
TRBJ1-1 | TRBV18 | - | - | TGTGCCAGCTCACCACCGGGAGAAGGCACTGAAGCTTTCTTT | CASSPPGEGTEAFF
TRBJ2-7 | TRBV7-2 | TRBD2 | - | TGTGCCAGCAGCTTAAACGGGGGGGCATACGAGCAGTACTTC | CASSLNGGAYEQYF
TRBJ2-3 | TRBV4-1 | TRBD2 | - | TGCGCCAGCAGCCCTGGGACTAGCGGCTCCGATACGCAGTATTTT | CASSPGTSGSDTQYF
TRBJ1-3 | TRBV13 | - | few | TGTGCCAGCAGCTTAGTGATGGACACCATATATTTT | CASSLVMDTIYF
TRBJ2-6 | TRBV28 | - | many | TGTGCCAGTTCTACTGCGGTGTGGGACGGGGCCAACGTCCTGACTTTC | CASSTAVWDGANVLTF
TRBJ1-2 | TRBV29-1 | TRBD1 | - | TGCAGCGTTGGAGGACAGGGATTGGCTGGCTACACCTTC | CSVGGQGLAGYTF
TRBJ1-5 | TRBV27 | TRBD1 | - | TGTGCCAGCAAACGAGACAGGGACTATCAGCCCCAGCATTTT | CASKRDRDYQPQHF
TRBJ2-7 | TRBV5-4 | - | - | TGTGCCAGCAGCTTGGACAGGAGTTACTCCTACGAGCAGTACTTC | CASSLDRSYSYEQYF
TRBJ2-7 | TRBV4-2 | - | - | TGTGCCAGCAGCCAAGTGAGGCACAGTACCTACGAGCAGTACTTC | CASSQVRHSTYEQYF
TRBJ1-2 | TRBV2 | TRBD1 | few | TGTGCCAGCACCGGCCCCGGGACAGCGGTTACTAACTATGGCTACACCTTC | CASTGPGTAVTNYGYTF
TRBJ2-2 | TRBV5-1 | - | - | TGCGCCAGCAGCTCCCATTCCGGGGCGACGAACACCGGGGAGCTGTTTTTT | CASSSHSGATNTGELFF
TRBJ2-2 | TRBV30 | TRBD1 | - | TGTGCCTGGACTCAGGGACAGCTATTCACCGGGGAGCTGTTTTTT | CAWTQGQLFTGELFF
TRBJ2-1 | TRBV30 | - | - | TGTGCCTGGGGCCACAATGAGCAGTTCTTC | CAWGHNEQFF
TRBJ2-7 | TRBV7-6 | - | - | TGTGCCAGCAGCCCCCGGTTTAATACCTACGAGCAGTACTTC | CASSPRFNTYEQYF
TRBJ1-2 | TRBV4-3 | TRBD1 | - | TGCGCCAGCAGCCAAGATGGGACAGGGAGTAGCGGCTACACCTTC | CASSQDGTGSSGYTF
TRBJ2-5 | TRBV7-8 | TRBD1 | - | TGTGCCAGCAGCGTTGGACAGGGGGCGCCCGTGGAGACCCAGTACTTC | CASSVGQGAPVETQYF
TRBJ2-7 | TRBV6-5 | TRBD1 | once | TGTGCCAGCAGTTACCAGGGACAGCCGTTGGTCCACGAGCAGTACTTC | CASSYQGQPLVHEQYF
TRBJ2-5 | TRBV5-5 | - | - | TGTGCCAGCAGCTTGAGTCCAGGGGCGCTCACAGAGACCCAGTACTTC | CASSLSPGALTETQYF
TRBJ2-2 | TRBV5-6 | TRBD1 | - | TGTGCCAGCAGCTTAGGACAGGGGACCGGGGAGCTGTTTTTT | CASSLGQGTGELFF
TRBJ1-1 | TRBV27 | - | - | TGTGCCAGCAGTTTAAACTCAGAGACTGAAGCTTTCTTT | CASSLNSETEAFF
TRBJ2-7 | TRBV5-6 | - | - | TGTGCCAGCAGCCCGGGACACCGCGCCGAGCAGTACTTC | CASSPGHRAEQYF
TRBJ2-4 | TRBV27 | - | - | TGTGCCAGCAGTGCGATCTTGGGAAACATTCAGTACTTC | CASSAILGNIQYF